This T cell receptor beta chain is from a study of shared clonotypes between healthy human individuals. The CDR3 runs 15 residues. Germline CDR1 reads SGHKS; CDR2 reads YYEKEE (reference sequence). Trimming took off 0 bases at V and 3 bases at J, with 10 bases between the two ends. Sequencing was performed with immunoSEQ multiplex PCR; in TCRdb, only in-frame clones are kept and a portion is missing. Here the sample spans about 640,000 clones, approximately 79% being singletons. What was sequenced was memory CD4+ T cells sorted from blood. Subset given: CD45RA-negative fraction. The sequence derives from a woman aged 25 to 39 in good health. The genes are TRBV5-5 and TRBJ2-1, with D possibly being TRBD1 (6 bases). Here the CDR3 reads CASSLVRGGYNEQFF. The CDR3 DNA sequence: TGTGCCAGCAGCTTGGTCAGGGGTGGCTACAATGAGCAGTTCTTC.